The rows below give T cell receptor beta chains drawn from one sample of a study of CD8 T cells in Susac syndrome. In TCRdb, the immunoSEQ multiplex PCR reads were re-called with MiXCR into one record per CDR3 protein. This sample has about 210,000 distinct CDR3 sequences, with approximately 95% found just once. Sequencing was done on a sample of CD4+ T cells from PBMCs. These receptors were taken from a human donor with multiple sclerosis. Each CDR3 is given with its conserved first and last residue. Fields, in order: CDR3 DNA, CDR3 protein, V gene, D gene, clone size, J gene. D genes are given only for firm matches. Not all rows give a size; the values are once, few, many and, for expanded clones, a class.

CDR3nt: TGCAGCGTATTCGGGACAGATGGCTACACCTTC
CDR3aa: CSVFGTDGYTF
v_gene: TRBV29-1
d_gene: TRBD1
abundance: -
j_gene: TRBJ1-2

CDR3nt: TGCAGCGTTGGAGGGACATTCGAATCCTACGAGCAGTACTTC
CDR3aa: CSVGGTFESYEQYF
v_gene: TRBV29-1
d_gene: -
abundance: -
j_gene: TRBJ2-7

CDR3nt: TGTGCCACCAGTGACGGTGAGGGCGGCGGCACAGATACGCAGTATTTT
CDR3aa: CATSDGEGGGTDTQYF
v_gene: TRBV24-1
d_gene: -
abundance: once
j_gene: TRBJ2-3

CDR3nt: TGTGCCTGGAGTGTAGGCCAGGCTAATAATCAGCCCCAGCATTTT
CDR3aa: CAWSVGQANNQPQHF
v_gene: TRBV30
d_gene: -
abundance: -
j_gene: TRBJ1-5

CDR3nt: TGTGCCAGCTCACCCTCCGGGACAGGGTATGGCTACACCTTC
CDR3aa: CASSPSGTGYGYTF
v_gene: TRBV18
d_gene: TRBD1
abundance: few
j_gene: TRBJ1-2

CDR3nt: TGTGCCAGTACGACAGGCGACCCGTGGGGCTACACCTTC
CDR3aa: CASTTGDPWGYTF
v_gene: TRBV19
d_gene: -
abundance: -
j_gene: TRBJ1-2

CDR3nt: TGCAGTGGGGGGACTAGCGGGGCACACGGCACAGATACGCAGTATTTT
CDR3aa: CSGGTSGAHGTDTQYF
v_gene: TRBV20-1
d_gene: TRBD2
abundance: -
j_gene: TRBJ2-3

CDR3nt: TGTGCCAGCTCACCGGGGGAGAGCTCCTACGAGCAGTACTTC
CDR3aa: CASSPGESSYEQYF
v_gene: TRBV18
d_gene: -
abundance: -
j_gene: TRBJ2-7

CDR3nt: TGCGCCAGCAGCTTGGTCCCGACAGACTTCTACAATGAGCAGTTCTTC
CDR3aa: CASSLVPTDFYNEQFF
v_gene: TRBV5-1
d_gene: -
abundance: -
j_gene: TRBJ2-1

CDR3nt: TGTGCCAGCAGCCTCAGTAGGGAGGCTGGGGCCAACGTCCTGACTTTC
CDR3aa: CASSLSREAGANVLTF
v_gene: TRBV7-8
d_gene: -
abundance: -
j_gene: TRBJ2-6

CDR3nt: TGTGCCAGCAGTGCCGGGACCACCTACGAGCAGTACTTC
CDR3aa: CASSAGTTYEQYF
v_gene: TRBV2
d_gene: -
abundance: -
j_gene: TRBJ2-7

CDR3nt: TGTGCCTGGAGTAGACGCCGGGACGGGGGTCGGCCTTTTGAGCAGTTCTTC
CDR3aa: CAWSRRRDGGRPFEQFF
v_gene: TRBV30
d_gene: -
abundance: -
j_gene: TRBJ2-1

CDR3nt: TGTGCCAGCAGCCTGACAGGGATTCAAGAGACCCAGTACTTC
CDR3aa: CASSLTGIQETQYF
v_gene: TRBV7-9
d_gene: TRBD1
abundance: -
j_gene: TRBJ2-5

CDR3nt: TGCAGCGTGGGACTAGTCCCAGATACGCAGTATTTT
CDR3aa: CSVGLVPDTQYF
v_gene: TRBV29-1
d_gene: TRBD2
abundance: -
j_gene: TRBJ2-3

CDR3nt: TGTGCCAGCAGTTTAGGCCCGGGTCTCCTGCAGTACTTC
CDR3aa: CASSLGPGLLQYF
v_gene: TRBV12-3/TRBV12-4
d_gene: -
abundance: -
j_gene: TRBJ2-7

CDR3nt: TGTGCTAGTGGTTTGACAGATACGCAGTATTTT
CDR3aa: CASGLTDTQYF
v_gene: TRBV12-5
d_gene: -
abundance: -
j_gene: TRBJ2-3

CDR3nt: TGTGCCAGCAGCGTCCAGGGGGACGGGTACGCTGAAGCTTTCTTT
CDR3aa: CASSVQGDGYAEAFF
v_gene: TRBV7-2
d_gene: TRBD1
abundance: -
j_gene: TRBJ1-1

CDR3nt: TGCGCCAGCAGCCAAATCCGACTAGTTCGCTCCTACAATGAGCAGTTCTTC
CDR3aa: CASSQIRLVRSYNEQFF
v_gene: TRBV4-1
d_gene: -
abundance: -
j_gene: TRBJ2-1

CDR3nt: TGCAGTGCTAGATGGGTTATCAATGAAAAACTGTTTTTT
CDR3aa: CSARWVINEKLFF
v_gene: TRBV20-1
d_gene: -
abundance: -
j_gene: TRBJ1-4

CDR3nt: TGTGCCAGCAGCTCCCAACGAAGGACTAGCGGGAAATCCGGGGAGCTGTTTTTT
CDR3aa: CASSSQRRTSGKSGELFF
v_gene: TRBV7-9
d_gene: TRBD2
abundance: -
j_gene: TRBJ2-2

CDR3nt: TGTGCCAGCAGTGAAGCCCTAGCGGGGTTATTGAATGAGCAGTTCTTC
CDR3aa: CASSEALAGLLNEQFF
v_gene: TRBV2
d_gene: TRBD2
abundance: -
j_gene: TRBJ2-1

CDR3nt: TGTGCCACCAGCAGAGAAGTACAGGGGAGTTACGAGCAGTACTTC
CDR3aa: CATSREVQGSYEQYF
v_gene: TRBV15
d_gene: TRBD1
abundance: -
j_gene: TRBJ2-7

CDR3nt: TGTGCCAGCAGCCTGGGACAGGGAGTAATAGATACGCAGTATTTT
CDR3aa: CASSLGQGVIDTQYF
v_gene: TRBV14
d_gene: TRBD1
abundance: -
j_gene: TRBJ2-3

CDR3nt: TGTGCCTGGAGTGGCAGTCCCTCAGAAGCTTTCTTT
CDR3aa: CAWSGSPSEAFF
v_gene: TRBV30
d_gene: -
abundance: -
j_gene: TRBJ1-1

CDR3nt: TGTGCCACCAGTGGCAGGGGGCTGGATACGCAGTATTTT
CDR3aa: CATSGRGLDTQYF
v_gene: TRBV24-1
d_gene: TRBD1
abundance: -
j_gene: TRBJ2-3

CDR3nt: TGTGCCACCGGACAGCTCTACGAGCAGTACTTC
CDR3aa: CATGQLYEQYF
v_gene: TRBV15
d_gene: -
abundance: -
j_gene: TRBJ2-7

CDR3nt: TGTGCCAGCAGCCAGGTGGACAGGAACACTGAAGCTTTCTTT
CDR3aa: CASSQVDRNTEAFF
v_gene: TRBV3-1
d_gene: -
abundance: -
j_gene: TRBJ1-1

CDR3nt: TGCGCCAGCAGCTTGGGGGAACTGACGCCCCCGAGCCCCCAGCATTTT
CDR3aa: CASSLGELTPPSPQHF
v_gene: TRBV5-1
d_gene: -
abundance: -
j_gene: TRBJ1-5

CDR3nt: TGTGCCAGCAGTTTTTTAGCGGGAACAGATACGCAGTATTTT
CDR3aa: CASSFLAGTDTQYF
v_gene: TRBV5-1
d_gene: TRBD2
abundance: -
j_gene: TRBJ2-3

CDR3nt: TGTGCCGGCGGGCGGCGGAGCACTGAAGCTTTCTTT
CDR3aa: CAGGRRSTEAFF
v_gene: TRBV30
d_gene: -
abundance: once
j_gene: TRBJ1-1

CDR3nt: TGTGCCAGCAGTCCAAGTGCCGGATCCTACAATGAGCAGTTCTTC
CDR3aa: CASSPSAGSYNEQFF
v_gene: TRBV28
d_gene: -
abundance: -
j_gene: TRBJ2-1

CDR3nt: TGTGCCAGCAGCCTCGGACTCACACAAACCAAAAAAGAGACCCAGTACTTC
CDR3aa: CASSLGLTQTKKETQYF
v_gene: TRBV2
d_gene: -
abundance: -
j_gene: TRBJ2-5

CDR3nt: TGTGCCAGCAGTTATGGAGGGAAGGGCCATGGCTACACCTTC
CDR3aa: CASSYGGKGHGYTF
v_gene: TRBV6-5
d_gene: -
abundance: -
j_gene: TRBJ1-2

CDR3nt: TGTGCCAGCGGGGGGCTTGGTGAAGCTTTCTTT
CDR3aa: CASGGLGEAFF
v_gene: TRBV9
d_gene: -
abundance: -
j_gene: TRBJ1-1

CDR3nt: TGCAGTGCGTTGAGGAGGGCCGGCACAGATACGCAGTATTTT
CDR3aa: CSALRRAGTDTQYF
v_gene: TRBV20-1
d_gene: -
abundance: -
j_gene: TRBJ2-3

CDR3nt: TGCGCCAGCAGCCAGCAGCCAGGACTAGGGACAGATACGCAGTATTTT
CDR3aa: CASSQQPGLGTDTQYF
v_gene: TRBV4-1
d_gene: TRBD2
abundance: -
j_gene: TRBJ2-3

CDR3nt: TGTGCCAGCAAGAGGCTAGCGGGAGGGCCGGAGCAGTTCTTC
CDR3aa: CASKRLAGGPEQFF
v_gene: TRBV27
d_gene: TRBD2
abundance: -
j_gene: TRBJ2-1

CDR3nt: TGCAGCGTTGACGGGACTAGCGGGGCCTACGAGCAGTACTTC
CDR3aa: CSVDGTSGAYEQYF
v_gene: TRBV29-1
d_gene: TRBD2
abundance: -
j_gene: TRBJ2-7

CDR3nt: TGCAGCGTTGAATACGGGGTTTCTGGCTACACCTTC
CDR3aa: CSVEYGVSGYTF
v_gene: TRBV29-1
d_gene: -
abundance: -
j_gene: TRBJ1-2

CDR3nt: TGCGCCAGCAGCTGGGGGGACAGAGGAACAGATACGCAGTATTTT
CDR3aa: CASSWGDRGTDTQYF
v_gene: TRBV5-1
d_gene: -
abundance: once
j_gene: TRBJ2-3